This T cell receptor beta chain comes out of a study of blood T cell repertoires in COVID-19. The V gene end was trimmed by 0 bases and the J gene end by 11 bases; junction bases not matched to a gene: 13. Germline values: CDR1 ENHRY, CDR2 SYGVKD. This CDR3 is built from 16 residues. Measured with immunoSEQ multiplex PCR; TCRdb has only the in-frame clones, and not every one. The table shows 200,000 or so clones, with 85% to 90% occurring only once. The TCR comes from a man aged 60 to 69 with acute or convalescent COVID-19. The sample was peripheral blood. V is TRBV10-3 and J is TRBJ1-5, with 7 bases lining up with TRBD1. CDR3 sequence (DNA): TGTGCCATCAGTGAGTCGCGTCAGGGGGATTTGGGGTCCCAGCATTTT. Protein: CAISESRQGDLGSQHF.